The 20 T cell receptor beta chains below all came from one sample that was sequenced in a study of T-cell memory formation after mild COVID-19. TCRdb re-called the 5' RACE reads through MiXCR, storing one row per CDR3 protein. Of 450,000 or so distinct CDR3 sequences in the sample, 15% to 25% were seen once. The sequencing sample was made of PBMCs or a T cell subset sorted from them (not recorded which). The receptor set was obtained from an adult woman who had mild COVID-19 (a few samples of this study predate the infection). Cell type and time point are not known.

The CDR3 spells CASSLASISEAFF. DNA of the CDR3: TGTGCCAGCAGCTTGGCGTCAATTTCTGAAGCTTTCTTT. The chain is built from TRBV5-6 and TRBJ1-1, with D unresolved. The CDR3 consists of 13 residues. The V gene lost 0 bases and the J gene lost 6 bases, with 9 bases spanning the gap. From germline, CDR1 is SGHDT and CDR2 YYEEEE.

This chain connects TRBV29-1 to TRBJ2-1; D is ambiguous. The CDR3 covers 16 residues. The V gene lost 1 base and the J gene lost 2 bases, with 15 bases spanning the gap. CDR1 and CDR2 (germline): SQVTM, ANQGSEA. CDR3 bases: TGCAGCGTTGAAGCCCCGTCGGCGAATGCCTACAATGAGCAGTTCTTC. This gives the protein CSVEAPSANAYNEQFF.

This chain connects TRBV4-1 to TRBJ2-7; 11 bases agree with TRBD2. The V segment lost 0 bases and the J segment 2 bases; nucleotides outside the gene matches: 3. The length of the CDR3 is 16 residues. From germline, CDR1 is MGHRA and CDR2 YSYEKL. The CDR3 DNA sequence: TGCGCCAGCAGCCAAGAAAGGACTAGCGGGCCCTACGAGCAGTACTTC. Protein sequence: CASSQERTSGPYEQYF.

This clonotype showed up just a few times. The chain is built from TRBV4-3 and TRBJ1-2, with D possibly being TRBD1 (6 bases). V lost 3 bases, J lost 2 bases, and 10 bases lay in between. In germline, CDR1 is LGHNA, CDR2 YSLEER. This CDR3 has 14 residues. The CDR3 protein is CASSHNQGNYGYTF. The CDR3 DNA reads as TGCGCCAGCAGCCATAATCAGGGGAACTATGGCTACACCTTC.

This clonotype was detected only a few times. The genes are TRBV6-5 and TRBJ2-2; D may be TRBD1 or TRBD2 (6 bases each). Trimming shortened V by 11 bases and J by 5 bases, and 12 bases separated the two germline ends. The V gene's germline CDR1 is MNHEY and CDR2 SVGAGI. The CDR3 contains 12 residues. CDR3 region: CAARGGTGELFF. The CDR3 DNA follows: TGTGCCGCCCGAGGGGGGACCGGGGAGCTGTTTTTT.

CDR3 in amino acids: CATSDSGTALMDEQFF. CDR3 nucleotide sequence: TGTGCCACCAGTGACTCAGGGACAGCCCTTATGGATGAGCAGTTCTTC. V is TRBV24-1 and J is TRBJ2-1; TRBD1 agrees at 7 bases. Per the germline V gene, CDR1 is KGHDR and CDR2 is SFDVKD. V shed 4 bases and J 8 bases; nucleotides not matched to a gene: 13. The CDR3 contains 16 residues.

This clonotype was found many times. The CDR3 DNA reads as TGTGCCAGCAGCCCTCACGGCTCCTACAATGAGCAGTTCTTC. This codes for CASSPHGSYNEQFF. The chain is built from TRBV7-9 and TRBJ2-1, with D unresolved. The length of the CDR3 is 14 residues. Trimming shortened V by 5 bases and J by 0 bases, and 8 bases separated the two germline ends. Germline CDR1 SEHNR, CDR2 FQNEAQ (reference sequence).

This clonotype turned up a few times. The chain joins TRBV6-5 to TRBJ2-1, with TRBD1 matching 11 bases. The CDR3 covers 14 residues. Germline-derived CDR1 and CDR2 are MNHEY and SVGAGI. Trimming removed 7 bases from V and 8 bases from J; junction bases left unmatched: 7. This CDR3 reads CASNPGQGGDEQFF. The DNA of the CDR3 is TGTGCCAGCAACCCGGGACAGGGGGGTGATGAGCAGTTCTTC.

A few counts support this clonotype. This chain joins TRBV6-1 and TRBJ1-6; TRBD1 might be the D (5 bases). The CDR3 is 15 amino acids. Germline CDR1 reads MNHNS; CDR2 reads SASEGT. V gave up 1 base and J gave up 9 bases, with 13 bases separating them. Here the CDR3 reads CASSEGAGASSPLHF. CDR3 bases: TGTGCCAGCAGTGAAGGGGCCGGGGCGAGTTCACCCCTCCACTTT.

The chain links TRBV7-7 to TRBJ2-2; possible D gene TRBD1, 6 bases. The ends were cut back, 5 bases at V and 3 bases at J, with 13 bases in the middle. Germline CDR1 reads SSHAT; CDR2 reads FNYEAQ (reference sequence). This CDR3 is built from 15 residues. This CDR3 is CASSPTGLDTGELFF. In DNA form, the CDR3 reads TGTGCCAGCAGCCCAACAGGGCTCGACACCGGGGAGCTGTTTTTT.

The rearrangement uses TRBV20-1 and TRBJ1-5; no clear D gene. There are 12 residues in the CDR3. V lost 4 bases to trimming and J lost 4 bases, with 8 bases between them. Germline V gene data show CDR1 as DFQATT and CDR2 as SNEGSKA (reference sequence). The CDR3 spells CSAKVGNQPQHF. CDR3 bases: TGCAGTGCTAAGGTCGGAAATCAGCCCCAGCATTTT.

This clonotype was detected only a few times. The V call is TRBV5-5, the J call TRBJ1-2; TRBD1 matches 7 bases. Unmatched junction bases numbered 10, after V lost 4 bases and J lost 4 bases. CDR1 and CDR2 (germline): SGHKS, YYEKEE (reference sequence). CDR3 length: 15 amino acids. DNA for the CDR3: TGTGCCAGCAGCCTGGCAGGGGGGTCAGTCTATGGCTACACCTTC. This translates into CASSLAGGSVYGYTF.

This clonotype was picked up a small number of times. The chain links TRBV11-2 to TRBJ2-2, with 7 bases aligning to TRBD2. Trimming removed 1 base from V and 6 bases from J; junction bases left unmatched: 5. Germline V gives CDR1 SGHAT, CDR2 FQNNGV. The CDR3 sequence is 15 residues long. CDR3 protein: CASSLGLAVPGELFF. In DNA form, the CDR3 reads TGTGCCAGCAGCTTAGGGCTAGCGGTCCCCGGGGAGCTGTTTTTT.

The table lists this clonotype with a few counts. This chain uses TRBV11-2 with TRBJ2-7; 10 bases line up with TRBD1. V lost 4 bases and J lost 6; bases outside the gene matches: 12. This CDR3 is built from 16 residues. Germline V gene lookup returns CDR1 SGHAT and CDR2 FQNNGV. CDR3 DNA sequence: TGTGCCAGCAGCTCCAGCTGGGGACAGGGGAACGGCGAGCAGTACTTC. This sequence encodes CASSSSWGQGNGEQYF.

This chain links TRBV6-5 with TRBJ2-7, with TRBD1 matching 7 bases. With V trimmed by 4 bases and J by 2 bases, 5 bases remained unmatched. The CDR3 spans 14 residues. The germline CDR1 and CDR2 sequences are MNHEY and SVGAGI. CDR3 bases: TGTGCCAGCAGTTCGGTCAGGGGGACCTACGAGCAGTACTTC. Translated, it gives CASSSVRGTYEQYF.

The chain employs TRBV7-9 and TRBJ1-1, with D perhaps TRBD1 (5 bases). Between the trimmed V and J ends, which lost 1 base and 3 bases, there was a span of 12 bases. The CDR3 is made up of 15 amino acids. CDR1 and CDR2 (germline): SEHNR, FQNEAQ (reference sequence). In DNA form, the CDR3 reads TGTGCCAGCAGCTTAGGACAGTTCCAGGACACTGAAGCTTTCTTT. Translating it yields CASSLGQFQDTEAFF.

This clonotype has a single count. V gene TRBV12-3 or TRBV12-4 combines with J gene TRBJ1-5, with 10 bases identical to TRBD1. J lost 0 bases, V lost 7 bases, and 3 bases had no gene match. This CDR3 contains 15 residues. CDR3 loop: CASNGQGDSNQPQHF. The CDR3 region has the DNA TGTGCCAGCAATGGACAGGGGGATAGCAATCAGCCCCAGCATTTT.

The chain employs TRBV29-1 and TRBJ2-7; TRBD1 might be the D (6 bases). CDR1 and CDR2 (germline): SQVTM, ANQGSEA. The CDR3 is 11 residues long. The CDR3 loop is CTVSQGYEQYF. CDR3 DNA: TGCACCGTCTCACAGGGCTACGAGCAGTACTTC.

Here the CDR3 DNA reads TGTGCCAGCAGCGGAGGGGGGGTAGGGACTGAAGCTTTCTTT. Its translation is CASSGGGVGTEAFF. The V gene is TRBV7-6, the J gene TRBJ1-1; TRBD1 might be the D (6 bases). The germline V gene has CDR1 SGHVS and CDR2 FNYEAQ. The CDR3 loop spans 14 amino acids. V dropped 5 bases and J dropped 5 bases, with 15 bases sitting between them.

This sequence joins TRBV24-1 and TRBJ1-4, with D perhaps matching TRBD1 (6 bases). This CDR3 region has 14 residues. Per the germline V gene, CDR1 is KGHDR and CDR2 is SFDVKD. Deletions cut 2 bases from V and 5 bases from J, with 8 bases between. CDR3 amino acids: CATSDSQGNEKLFF. The CDR3 DNA reads TGTGCCACCAGTGATTCTCAGGGGAATGAAAAACTGTTTTTT.